This entry is about one T cell receptor beta chain. These data come from a study of cytomegalovirus exposure and HLA in healthy donors. Study overall: Drawn from HLA-typed donors, approximately 86 million unique TCRs were held in an early data release.

The PCR employed 60 Vbeta primers together with 13 Jbeta primers. Assay: immunoSEQ multiplex PCR; the TCRdb copy retains only in-frame clones and omits some. This table has fewer than 150,000 clones, around 80% appearing once. CDR3 length: 19 amino acids. Per the germline V gene, CDR1 is LGHNA and CDR2 is YSLEER. With 2 bases clipped from V and 6 bases from J, the junction kept 13 bases outside the gene matches. Sequences were obtained from PBMCs. The rearrangement uses TRBV4-3 and TRBJ2-3; 14 bases are a match to TRBD2. The clonotype was recovered from a man in his forties in good health and CMV-seropositive. CDR3 region: CASSQIGVGTSGSPDTQYF. The CDR3 bases are TGCGCCAGCAGCCAAATCGGTGTAGGGACTAGCGGGAGCCCCGATACGCAGTATTTT.